The 21 T cell receptor beta chains below were found in one sample sequenced in a study of cytomegalovirus exposure and HLA in healthy donors. Both 60 Vbeta primers and 13 Jbeta primers went into the PCR. Method: immunoSEQ multiplex PCR; TCRdb's copy keeps in-frame clones and lacks some. The sample has some 200,000 clones, 65% to 85% seen once. Sample: PBMCs. These receptors all stem from a man aged 50-59 years in good health and CMV-seronegative.

This rearrangement joins TRBV5-1 to TRBJ1-1; a weak D match, TRBD1 (6 bases). This CDR3 contains 14 residues. Germline V gene lookup returns CDR1 SGHRS and CDR2 YFSETQ. V lost 0 bases and J 8 bases, leaving 14 bases between the germline ends. The CDR3 is CASSLAHPDSEAFF. As DNA, the CDR3 is TGCGCCAGCAGCTTGGCCCATCCGGACAGCGAAGCTTTCTTT. The full variable domain, in which reference TRBV5-1 and TRBJ1-1 provide the parts outside the CDR3, is KAGVTQTPRYLIKTRGQQVTLSCSPISGHRSVSWYQQTPGQGLQFLFEYFSETQRNKGNFPGRFSGRQFSNSRSEMNVSTLELGDSALYLCASSLAHPDSEAFFGQGTRLTVV.

The chain uses TRBV30 and TRBJ2-3; unclear D gene. This CDR3 region has 11 residues. Trimming removed 1 base from V and 4 bases from J, with 3 bases in between. Germline CDR1 and CDR2: GTSNPN and SVGIG (reference sequence). CDR3 residues: CAWSAADTQYF. The CDR3 coding sequence is TGTGCCTGGAGTGCGGCAGATACGCAGTATTTT.

This rearrangement joins TRBV6-5 to TRBJ1-6, with unresolved D. The V end lost 6 bases, the J end lost 6 bases, and 12 bases lay between the germline ends. Germline CDR1 MNHEY, CDR2 SVGAGI. CDR3 length: 14 amino acids. The CDR3 nucleotides are TGTGCCAGCAGCTTGGGCAGCTTTAATTCACCCCTCCACTTT. This gives the protein CASSLGSFNSPLHF.

The V and J genes are TRBV6-1 and TRBJ2-2; 8 bases map to TRBD2. Unmatched junction bases numbered 6, after V lost 4 bases and J lost 2 bases. This CDR3 is built from 16 residues. CDR1 is MNHNS, CDR2 SASEGT, per germline. The CDR3 DNA is TGTGCCAGCAGTGTAGACGGGGGGGCCAACACCGGGGAGCTGTTTTTT. It encodes CASSVDGGANTGELFF.

There are a few counts of this clone. The chain combines TRBV27 with TRBJ1-4; D is uncertain. There are 13 residues in the CDR3. Germline V gene data show CDR1 as MNHEY and CDR2 as SMNVEV (reference sequence). V was cut by 4 bases and J by 8 bases, with 11 bases left in between. CDR3 nucleotide sequence: TGTGCCAGCAGTTCCATAGAGGGAGAAAAACTGTTTTTT. This encodes CASSSIEGEKLFF.

The V gene is TRBV4-3, the J gene TRBJ2-3, with D maybe TRBD2 (6 bases). Germline V gives CDR1 LGHNA, CDR2 YSLEER. This CDR3 spans 15 amino acids. V lost 0 bases to trimming and J lost 3 bases, with 10 bases between them. The CDR3, as DNA: TGCGCCAGCAGCCAAGACTCACGGGGGACAGATACGCAGTATTTT. This encodes CASSQDSRGTDTQYF.

V gene TRBV7-8 combines with J gene TRBJ1-3; D is perhaps TRBD1 (5 bases). The CDR3 extends over 14 amino acids. V dropped 1 base and J dropped 4 bases, with 8 bases sitting between them. CDR1 SGHVS and CDR2 FQNEAQ come from the germline V gene. The CDR3 DNA reads as TGTGCCAGCAGCTTAGGACGGACAGGAAACACCATATATTTT. This translates into CASSLGRTGNTIYF. The full variable domain, rest sourced from reference TRBV7-8 and TRBJ1-3, is GAGVSQSPRYKVAKRGQDVALRCDPISGHVSLFWYQQALGQGPEFLTYFQNEAQLDKSGLPSDRFFAERPEGSVSTLKIQRTQQEDSAVYLCASSLGRTGNTIYFGEGSWLTVV.

This clone was counted only a few times. The chain is built from TRBV6-1 and TRBJ1-1; TRBD1 might be the D (5 bases). Germline V CDR1 and CDR2: MNHNS, SASEGT. This CDR3 is 12 amino acids long. V gave up 6 bases and J gave up 4 bases, with 9 bases separating them. The CDR3 nucleotides read TGTGCCAGCAGGCGGGGGACCACTGAAGCTTTCTTT. It encodes CASRRGTTEAFF.

Only one count was recorded for this clone. The chain has TRBV7-9 and TRBJ2-1; TRBD1 matches 9 bases. The CDR3 is 16 amino acids. Germline V lookup: CDR1 SEHNR, CDR2 FQNEAQ (reference sequence). Trimming at V came to 7 bases and at J to 1 base, leaving 8 bases not matched to a gene. DNA for the CDR3: TGTGCCAGCACCGGGACAGGGCTTACGTCCTACAATGAGCAGTTCTTC. It translates to CASTGTGLTSYNEQFF.

V is TRBV19 and J is TRBJ1-4; D unclear. The V end lost 0 bases, the J end lost 4 bases, and 9 bases lay between the germline ends. The CDR3 length is 15 residues. Germline CDR1 LNHDA, CDR2 SQIVND (reference sequence). The CDR3 is CASSIDLAGNEKLFF. The CDR3 DNA reads TGTGCCAGTAGTATAGATCTGGCAGGTAATGAAAAACTGTTTTTT.

The V gene is TRBV9, the J gene TRBJ1-5; no clear D. The germline V gene encodes CDR1 SGDLS and CDR2 YYNGEE. Trimming removed 2 bases from V and 2 bases from J, with 8 bases in between. The CDR3 consists of 14 residues. CDR3 coding DNA: TGTGCCAGCAGCGTTGATGAGGGCAATCAGCCCCAGCATTTT. It codes for CASSVDEGNQPQHF. Based on the CDR3 plus reference TRBV9 and TRBJ1-5, the full variable domain is DSGVTQTPKHLITATGQRVTLRCSPRSGDLSVYWYQQSLDQGLQFLIQYYNGEERAKGNILERFSAQQFPDLHSELNLSSLELGDSALYFCASSVDEGNQPQHFGDGTRLSIL.

V gene TRBV6-6 combines with J gene TRBJ2-5, with 7 bases identical to TRBD1. This CDR3 contains 14 residues. Losses at the gene ends were 2 bases for V and 5 bases for J; bases not matched to a gene: 5. Germline V gives CDR1 MNHNY, CDR2 SVGAGI (reference sequence). CDR3 nucleotide sequence: TGTGCCAGCAGTTACGCCGACAGGGCTGAGACCCAGTACTTC. Its protein is CASSYADRAETQYF.

The J gene is TRBJ1-4, the V gene TRBV21-1; the table's TRBD1 call for D was not verified on the DNA. TRBV21-1 constitutes a pseudogene. This CDR3 is 14 amino acids long. In nucleotides, the CDR3 is TGTGCCAGCAGGAACGACAGGGAAGACGAAAAACTGTTTTTT. Amino acids: CASRNDREDEKLFF.

This clone appeared a few times. The chain couples TRBV4-3 to TRBJ1-2, with D possibly matching TRBD1 (5 bases). The CDR3 spans 16 residues. V dropped 0 bases and J dropped 2 bases, with 13 bases sitting between them. Germline CDR1 and CDR2: LGHNA and YSLEER. CDR3 sequence reads: CASSQDGAGLNYGYTF. CDR3 in DNA: TGCGCCAGCAGCCAAGATGGCGCAGGGTTGAACTATGGCTACACCTTC.

This rearrangement joins TRBV14 to TRBJ2-2; possible D gene TRBD1, 5 bases. CDR1 is SGHDN and CDR2 is FVKESK in the germline V gene. V gave up 4 bases and J gave up 1 base, with 13 bases separating them. CDR3 size: 16 residues. The CDR3 nucleotides read TGTGCCAGCAGCCGTTCCTACAGGATGAACACCGGGGAGCTGTTTTTT. Protein: CASSRSYRMNTGELFF.

The chain employs TRBV5-1 and TRBJ1-1; weak D call: TRBD1 (5 bases). V lost 6 bases and J 3 bases, leaving 15 bases between the germline ends. The CDR3 sequence is 14 residues long. Germline CDR1 and CDR2: SGHRS and YFSETQ. In DNA, the CDR3 is TGCGCCAGCACCTTTGCCCTAGGGGACACTGAAGCTTTCTTT. This encodes CASTFALGDTEAFF.

The chain uses TRBV2 and TRBJ2-7, with a weak D call TRBD2 (6 bases). The germline V gene encodes CDR1 SNHLY and CDR2 FYNNEI. Trimming removed 4 bases from V and 0 bases from J, with 13 bases in between. The CDR3 covers 15 residues. Written as DNA, the CDR3 is TGTGCCAGCAGTGGCCCGGGGGAGACCTCCTACGAGCAGTACTTC. This codes for CASSGPGETSYEQYF.

The V and J genes are TRBV27 and TRBJ2-5; D unresolved. The CDR3 has 13 residues. Trimming removed 2 bases at V and 2 bases at J, with 6 bases between. Germline V gene sequence: CDR1 MNHEY, CDR2 SMNVEV (reference sequence). The CDR3 DNA sequence: TGTGCCAGCAGTTTAGTCTTTCAAGAGACCCAGTACTTC. This encodes CASSLVFQETQYF.

V gene TRBV18 combines with J gene TRBJ1-5; D not resolved. CDR3 length: 16 residues. CDR1 and CDR2 from the germline V gene are KGHSH and LQKENI. Trimming left V 3 bases short and J 1 base short, with 13 bases between. As DNA, the CDR3 is TGTGCCAGCTCACCTGGCATCGGGATCAGCAATCAGCCCCAGCATTTT. Translating gives CASSPGIGISNQPQHF.

The chain links TRBV7-6 to TRBJ2-2, with D tentatively TRBD1 (5 bases). This CDR3 is built from 16 residues. Trimming removed 3 bases from V and 6 bases from J, with 17 bases in between. Germline CDR1 reads SGHVS; CDR2 reads FNYEAQ. CDR3 region: CASSFSQSRASGELFF. CDR3 DNA sequence: TGTGCCAGCAGCTTTTCTCAATCCAGGGCATCCGGGGAGCTGTTTTTT.

This clone has a single count. The chain employs TRBV5-6 and TRBJ2-5, with D possibly TRBD2 on 5 matching bases. V was cut by 2 bases and J by 5 bases, with 10 bases left in between. The CDR3 covers 13 residues. The germline gives CDR1 SGHDT, CDR2 YYEEEE. CDR3 bases: TGTGCCAGCAGCTTTGAGGGCTTGGAGACCCAGTACTTC. Protein sequence: CASSFEGLETQYF.